The 12 T cell receptor beta chains below were found in one sample sequenced in a study of prognosis after radiotherapy for stage I lung cancer. Two-round multiplex PCR amplified TCR beta CDR3 from genomic DNA. Each TRBV and TRBJ gene had its own primer in the first PCR round. From the multiplex PCR reads, TCRdb called clonotypes with MiXCR, one entry per CDR3 protein. Here the sample spans about 25,000 distinct CDR3 sequences, under 40% being singletons. The source material was PBMCs, sampled before or after stereotactic body radiation therapy (not recorded which). The receptors were gathered from a donor of 50 years or more with non-small cell lung cancer.

The sample holds many counts of this clonotype. The chain employs TRBV9 and TRBJ2-1; TRBD2 aligns across 9 bases. The V and J ends lost 3 bases and 4 bases, in that order; junction bases with no gene match: 8. From germline, CDR1 is SGDLS and CDR2 YYNGEE. This CDR3 is 16 amino acids long. Here the CDR3 DNA reads TGTGCCAGCAGCGGTACCGGGACTAGCTCATACAATGAGCAGTTCTTC. Amino acid sequence: CASSGTGTSSYNEQFF.

This clonotype was seen at least ten times. The genes are TRBV2 and TRBJ2-5, with 8 bases matching TRBD1. This CDR3 contains 13 residues. CDR1 SNHLY and CDR2 FYNNEI come from the germline V gene. V dropped 7 bases and J dropped 3; count of bases not matched to a gene: 4. CDR3 DNA sequence: TGTGCCAGCAATCTACAGGGGGAAGAGACCCAGTACTTC. Its translation is CASNLQGEETQYF.

This chain connects TRBV7-9 to TRBJ2-3; no reliable D call. From germline, CDR1 is SEHNR and CDR2 FQNEAQ (reference sequence). The V end was cut by 5 bases, the J end by 2 bases, with 11 bases between. This CDR3 is built from 14 residues. CDR3 in DNA: TGTGCCAGCAGCATGAGACTCCCCACAGATACGCAGTATTTT. This codes for CASSMRLPTDTQYF.

With regard to this clonotype: A far larger clone is one nucleotide away, so this likely arose from a read error. V usage is TRBV6-4 and J usage is TRBJ2-1, with D unclear. This CDR3 has 16 residues. Trimming left V 6 bases short and J 1 base short, with 16 bases between. Germline CDR1 reads MRHNA; CDR2 reads SNTAGT. The CDR3 reads CASRPLGSRSYNEQFF. The CDR3 DNA follows: TGTGCCAGCAGACCCCTAGGCTCTCGTTCCTACAATGAGCAGTTCTTC.

This clonotype was seen at least ten times. This sequence joins TRBV7-9 and TRBJ1-1, with TRBD1 matching over 7 bases. After removal of 4 bases from V and 1 base from J, the junction contained 6 bases not matched to a gene. CDR1 is SEHNR, CDR2 FQNEAQ, per germline (reference sequence). This CDR3 is 15 amino acids long. CDR3 bases: TGTGCCAGCAGCTGGGGACAGAGTTGGAACACTGAAGCTTTCTTT. It encodes CASSWGQSWNTEAFF.

This clonotype was picked up many times. The chain combines TRBV9 with TRBJ2-7; no reliable D call. This CDR3 is 14 amino acids long. Germline assignment: CDR1 SGDLS and CDR2 YYNGEE. Trimming removed 0 bases at V and 1 base at J, with 8 bases between. The CDR3 DNA reads TGTGCCAGCAGCGTAGAGGGCTCATCCTACGAGCAGTACTTC. Translating it yields CASSVEGSSYEQYF. Supplemented by reference TRBV9 and TRBJ2-7, the full variable domain reads DSGVTQTPKHLITATGQRVTLRCSPRSGDLSVYWYQQSLDQGLQFLIQYYNGEERAKGNILERFSAQQFPDLHSELNLSSLELGDSALYFCASSVEGSSYEQYFGPGTRLTVT.

This clonotype appeared many times. J is TRBJ1-1 and V is TRBV5-1; D is possibly TRBD1 (5 bases). CDR3 size: 17 residues. CDR1 is SGHRS and CDR2 is YFSETQ in the germline V gene. Trimming stripped 0 bases from V and 1 base from J, with 16 bases between. CDR3 residues: CASSLDGASRRNTEAFF. In nucleotides, the CDR3 is TGCGCCAGCAGCTTGGATGGGGCATCCCGCAGGAACACTGAAGCTTTCTTT. The full variable domain, rest sourced from reference TRBV5-1 and TRBJ1-1, is KAGVTQTPRYLIKTRGQQVTLSCSPISGHRSVSWYQQTPGQGLQFLFEYFSETQRNKGNFPGRFSGRQFSNSRSEMNVSTLELGDSALYLCASSLDGASRRNTEAFFGQGTRLTVV.

At least ten counts were recorded for this clonotype. The chain joins TRBV19 to TRBJ1-2; possibly TRBD1 for D (6 bases). Germline V CDR1 and CDR2: LNHDA, SQIVND (reference sequence). The CDR3 spans 15 residues. The germline V and J ends were trimmed by 3 bases and 5 bases, with 16 bases remaining between them. CDR3 protein: CASSISTGGAYGYTF. CDR3 DNA sequence: TGTGCCAGTAGTATTTCCACGGGGGGCGCTTATGGCTACACCTTC.

This clonotype was observed many times. The rearrangement joins TRBV28 to TRBJ1-3; TRBD1 is a possible D gene (6 bases). V was shortened by 5 bases and J by 6 bases, with 26 bases between the two germline ends. CDR1 is MDHEN, CDR2 SYDVKM, per germline. The CDR3 has 18 amino acids. DNA of the CDR3: TGTGCCAGCAGTGTCGCCCCGTGGAAGGGGGATAAAGAAAACACCATATATTTT. Its translation: CASSVAPWKGDKENTIYF.

V gene TRBV12-3 or TRBV12-4 combines with J gene TRBJ2-2; D unclear. CDR3 length equals 14 residues. Trimming removed 4 bases from V and 2 bases from J, with 8 bases in between. This chain's CDR3 is CASSSQDNTGELFF. The DNA for the CDR3 is TGTGCCAGCAGTTCTCAGGATAACACCGGGGAGCTGTTTTTT.

This clonotype has more than one count but fewer than ten. The chain carries TRBV18 and TRBJ2-3; D is perhaps TRBD2 (6 bases). The CDR3 extends over 15 amino acids. V dropped 1 base and J dropped 5 bases, with 13 bases sitting between them. Germline V lookup: CDR1 KGHSH, CDR2 LQKENI. Here the CDR3 DNA reads TGTGCCAGCTCACCACGTCCGGGAGAGGGAGATACGCAGTATTTT. This codes for CASSPRPGEGDTQYF.

This clonotype was observed once. A far more abundant clone sits one base away, making this likely a read error. The chain has TRBV12-3 or TRBV12-4 and TRBJ2-3; the match to TRBD1 covers 8 bases. The CDR3 spans 14 residues. V gave up 5 bases and J gave up 11 bases; unmatched junction bases: 12. As DNA, the CDR3 is TGTGCCAGCAGTGACCGCCAGACAGGGGAAGGGCAGTATTTT. This codes for CASSDRQTGEGQYF.